These 21 T cell receptor beta chains were all obtained from the same sample, sequenced in a study of cytomegalovirus exposure and HLA in healthy donors. Clones were read by immunoSEQ multiplex PCR, and TCRdb kept only the in-frame ones, dropping some. The repertoire holds fewer than 200,000 clones, with roughly 85% as singletons. Sequenced material: PBMCs. The receptors come from a man aged 18 to 29 in good health and CMV-seropositive.

This chain links TRBV2 with TRBJ2-3; the D is unclear. Germline V gene data show CDR1 as SNHLY and CDR2 as FYNNEI. The CDR3 extends over 16 amino acids. Trimming cost V 7 bases and J 0 bases, with 17 bases left between them. The CDR3 DNA follows: TGTGCCAGCAAACCATCCAGCGTAAGGAGCACAGATACGCAGTATTTT. It translates to CASKPSSVRSTDTQYF.

The chain carries TRBV6-5 and TRBJ2-5; a weak D match, TRBD2 (5 bases). The germline V gene has CDR1 MNHEY and CDR2 SVGAGI. The germline V and J ends were trimmed by 5 bases and 5 bases, with 12 bases remaining between them. The CDR3 spans 13 residues. Here the CDR3 reads CASSQRGRETQYF. CDR3 nucleotide sequence: TGTGCCAGCAGTCAACGGGGTCGGGAGACCCAGTACTTC.

The V call is TRBV6-1, the J call TRBJ2-5; TRBD1 matches 11 bases. After removal of 3 bases from V and 0 bases from J, the junction contained 6 bases not matched to a gene. This CDR3 spans 17 amino acids. CDR1 is MNHNS, CDR2 SASEGT, per germline. CDR3 nucleotides: TGTGCCAGCAGTGATGGACAGGGGGCGGTTAACCAAGAGACCCAGTACTTC. Encoded protein: CASSDGQGAVNQETQYF.

CDR3 protein: CASSRGQGNTEAFF. CDR3 DNA sequence: TGTGCCAGCAGCCGGGGACAGGGGAACACTGAAGCTTTCTTT. The rearrangement joins TRBV5-4 to TRBJ1-1; 9 nucleotides line up with TRBD1. V dropped 4 bases and J dropped 1; count of bases not matched to a gene: 2. The germline CDR1 and CDR2 sequences are SGHNT and YYREEE (reference sequence). The CDR3 contains 14 residues.

The chain joins TRBV6-1 to TRBJ1-5, with D possibly being TRBD1 (5 bases). The CDR3 has 14 amino acids. V was cut by 2 bases and J by 8 bases, with 13 bases left in between. Germline V lookup: CDR1 MNHNS, CDR2 SASEGT. The CDR3 here is CASSEPDTRKPQHF. The CDR3 region has the DNA TGTGCCAGCAGTGAACCGGACACCAGGAAGCCCCAGCATTTT.

The chain carries TRBV15 and TRBJ2-3; TRBD2 aligns across 13 bases. Germline trimming cut 1 base from V and 12 bases from J; bases unmatched to any gene: 4. CDR1 and CDR2 (germline): LNHNV, YYDKDF (reference sequence). The CDR3 is made up of 14 amino acids. The CDR3 spells CATSRGLAGGYQYF. The CDR3 coding sequence is TGTGCCACCAGCAGAGGACTAGCGGGGGGTTACCAGTATTTT.

This sequence joins TRBV9 and TRBJ2-7; the match to TRBD2 covers 10 bases. With 2 bases clipped from V and 5 bases from J, the junction kept 10 bases outside the gene matches. The CDR3 is made up of 16 amino acids. The V gene's germline CDR1 is SGDLS and CDR2 YYNGEE. CDR3 loop: CASSVSPLAGEDEQYF. The DNA for the CDR3 is TGTGCCAGCAGCGTTAGCCCGCTAGCGGGAGAGGACGAGCAGTACTTC.

This clone was counted only a few times. This chain links TRBV4-1 with TRBJ2-3; D gene ambiguous. V was trimmed by 1 base and J by 2 bases, leaving 7 bases between them. The CDR3 has 14 amino acids. CDR1 and CDR2 from the germline V gene are MGHRA and YSYEKL. CDR3 coding DNA: TGCGCCAGCAGCCAAGGAACTTTCACAGATACGCAGTATTTT. Its protein product is CASSQGTFTDTQYF.

In nucleotides, the CDR3 is TGTGCCAGCAGATCGCCCACTAGCATTCACACAGATACGCAGTATTTT. This encodes CASRSPTSIHTDTQYF. V gene TRBV5-6 combines with J gene TRBJ2-3, with D tentatively TRBD2 (6 bases). CDR1 and CDR2 (germline): SGHDT, YYEEEE. The V end lost 5 bases, the J end lost 2 bases, and 18 bases lay between the germline ends. CDR3 length: 16 residues.

The chain joins TRBV11-2 to TRBJ1-2; D uncertain. Between the trimmed V and J ends, which lost 10 bases and 0 bases, there was a span of 21 bases. CDR3 length: 16 amino acids. Per germline, CDR1 SGHAT and CDR2 FQNNGV. CDR3 sequence (DNA): TGTGCCATCCCAATGCCCGATGGAGGATCTAACTATGGCTACACCTTC. It codes for CAIPMPDGGSNYGYTF. Filled out from reference TRBV11-2 and TRBJ1-2, the complete variable domain reads EAGVAQSPRYKIIEKRQSVAFWCNPISGHATLYWYQQILGQGPKLLIQFQNNGVVDDSQLPKDRFSAERLKGVDSTLKIQPAKLEDSAVYLCAIPMPDGGSNYGYTFGSGTRLTVV.

This chain connects TRBV11-1 to TRBJ2-7; the D gene is possibly TRBD2 (5 bases). Germline-derived CDR1 and CDR2 are SGHAT and FQDESV (reference sequence). V shed 5 bases and J shed 12 bases, with 23 bases lying between them. The CDR3 covers 14 residues. In DNA form, the CDR3 reads TGTGCCAGCAGCCTAGACCTCTCTAGCCCCCGGGGGTACTTC. The encoded protein is CASSLDLSSPRGYF. Full variable domain (rest looked up from reference TRBV11-1 and TRBJ2-7): EAEVAQSPRYKITEKSQAVAFWCDPISGHATLYWYRQILGQGPELLVQFQDESVVDDSQLPKDRFSAERLKGVDSTLKIQPAELGDSAMYLCASSLDLSSPRGYFGPGTRLTVT.

The chain employs TRBV5-1 and TRBJ2-3; perhaps TRBD2 as D (6 bases). Trimming removed 4 bases from V and 1 base from J, with 19 bases in between. The CDR3 covers 17 residues. Germline V CDR1 and CDR2: SGHRS, YFSETQ. In nucleotides, the CDR3 is TGCGCCAGCAGCCAAGACCTGAGCGGGCGGGGCACAGATACGCAGTATTTT. Its translation: CASSQDLSGRGTDTQYF.

The CDR3 bases are TGTGCCTGGAGTGTAGCGACAGGAAAACTGTTTTTT. It encodes CAWSVATGKLFF. The chain has TRBV30 and TRBJ1-4, with TRBD1 as a possible D gene (6 bases). V lost 0 bases and J lost 10, with 9 bases in between. Germline CDR1 reads GTSNPN; CDR2 reads SVGIG (reference sequence). The CDR3 is 12 residues long.

The chain joins TRBV28 to TRBJ2-7; 7 bases map to TRBD1. The V gene end was trimmed by 4 bases and the J gene end by 1 base; junction bases not matched to a gene: 7. The CDR3 consists of 15 residues. Germline-derived CDR1 and CDR2 are MDHEN and SYDVKM. CDR3 protein: CASSSSGTDSYEQYF. In DNA, the CDR3 is TGTGCCAGCAGTTCCTCCGGGACAGATTCCTACGAGCAGTACTTC.

This chain links TRBV9 with TRBJ2-1; 8 bases fit TRBD2. The germline gives CDR1 SGDLS, CDR2 YYNGEE. The CDR3 is made up of 18 amino acids. The V gene end was trimmed by 0 bases and the J gene end by 7 bases; junction bases not matched to a gene: 15. CDR3 amino acids: CASSVAPPQAGGGNEQFF. CDR3 nucleotides: TGTGCCAGCAGCGTAGCACCCCCTCAGGCGGGAGGAGGTAATGAGCAGTTCTTC.

The chain uses TRBV4-2 and TRBJ1-1; no clear D gene. The length of the CDR3 is 13 residues. Germline V gives CDR1 LGHNA, CDR2 YNFKEQ. With 1 base removed from V and 4 bases from J, the gap between germline ends came to 7 bases. The CDR3 region has the DNA TGTGCCAGCAGCCAAGGGCCTGGCACTGAAGCTTTCTTT. Translation gives CASSQGPGTEAFF.

V usage is TRBV10-2 and J usage is TRBJ2-7, with 9 nucleotides matching TRBD1. Germline trimming cut 8 bases from V and 0 bases from J; bases unmatched to any gene: 5. The CDR3 extends over 14 amino acids. Per germline, CDR1 WSHSY and CDR2 SAAADI. CDR3 in DNA: TGCGCCAGCCAAGACAGGGGGGCCTCCTACGAGCAGTACTTC. This translates into CASQDRGASYEQYF.

V usage is TRBV4-1 and J usage is TRBJ2-7; 9 bases match TRBD1. Germline loops: CDR1 MGHRA, CDR2 YSYEKL. Trimming took 5 bases from V and 2 from J; bases not matched to a gene: 10. CDR3 size: 16 residues. Here the CDR3 reads CASSKRYGTGTYEQYF. The CDR3 DNA is TGCGCCAGCAGCAAAAGATATGGGACAGGGACCTACGAGCAGTACTTC.

This chain connects TRBV5-1 to TRBJ2-4; D might be TRBD1 (5 bases). Germline CDR1 and CDR2: SGHRS and YFSETQ. The V gene lost 2 bases and the J gene lost 0 bases, with 12 bases spanning the gap. The CDR3 covers 16 residues. CDR3 nucleotide sequence: TGCGCCAGCAGCTTAAACTCAGGGCTAGCCAAAAACATTCAGTACTTC. Translated: CASSLNSGLAKNIQYF.

The chain joins TRBV5-1 to TRBJ2-5; 11 bases fit TRBD2. V shed 5 bases, J shed 5 bases, and the junction held 8 bases outside the gene matches. The germline V gene encodes CDR1 SGHRS and CDR2 YFSETQ. The CDR3 runs to 15 residues. CDR3 coding DNA: TGCGCCAGCAGGCAGCTAGCGGGAGGAGGGGAGACCCAGTACTTC. Protein: CASRQLAGGGETQYF. The variable domain in full, completed from reference TRBV5-1 and TRBJ2-5, reads KAGVTQTPRYLIKTRGQQVTLSCSPISGHRSVSWYQQTPGQGLQFLFEYFSETQRNKGNFPGRFSGRQFSNSRSEMNVSTLELGDSALYLCASRQLAGGGETQYFGPGTRLLVL.

The chain links TRBV6-1 to TRBJ2-3; 9 nucleotides agree with TRBD1. The germline V gene encodes CDR1 MNHNS and CDR2 SASEGT. Trimming cost V 2 bases and J 4 bases; bases outside gene matches: 7. The CDR3 runs 16 residues. As DNA, the CDR3 is TGTGCCAGCAGTGAACCGACAGGGGGGATCCCAGATACGCAGTATTTT. Translating gives CASSEPTGGIPDTQYF.